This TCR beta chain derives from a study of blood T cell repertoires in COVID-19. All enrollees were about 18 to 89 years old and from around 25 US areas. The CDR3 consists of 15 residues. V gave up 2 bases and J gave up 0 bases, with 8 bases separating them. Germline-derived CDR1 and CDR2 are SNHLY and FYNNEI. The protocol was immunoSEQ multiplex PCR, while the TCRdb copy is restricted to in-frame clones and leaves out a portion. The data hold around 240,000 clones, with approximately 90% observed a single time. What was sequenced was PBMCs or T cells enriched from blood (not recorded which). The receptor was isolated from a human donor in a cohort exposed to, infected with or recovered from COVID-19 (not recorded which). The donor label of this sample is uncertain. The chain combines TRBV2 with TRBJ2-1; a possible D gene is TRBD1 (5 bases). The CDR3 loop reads CASSEKGNSYNEQFF. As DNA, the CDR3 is TGTGCCAGCAGTGAAAAGGGGAACTCCTACAATGAGCAGTTCTTC.